This TCR beta chain was identified in a study of OX40 agonist ivuxolimab in advanced cancers. Study summary: Ivuxolimab was administered intravenously to patients at 0.01 to 10 mg/kg every 2 weeks. The mean age was about 61 years, ranging from about 23 to 79, with around four fifths of participants male.

Clones were read by immunoSEQ multiplex PCR, and TCRdb kept only the in-frame ones, dropping some. The table shows approximately 76,000 clones, with roughly 86% occurring only once. As for this clone: Its antigen is undetermined.

Whole-study findings and limits: Some of the lowest clonal expansion was seen in partial responders at 0.1-3.0 mg/kg. Researchers did not determine the expanded peripheral T cells' antigen specificity.

The source is an adult with an advanced solid tumor such as melanoma, head and neck, liver or kidney cancer. The starting material was CD4+ or CD8+ T cells sorted from blood, obtained in a trial of the OX40 agonist ivuxolimab.

CDR3 DNA: TGTGCCAGCAGAAGCCGGGGCTTACAAGAGACCCAGTACTTC. The encoded protein is CASRSRGLQETQYF. The chain couples TRBV6-6 to TRBJ2-5; TRBD1 or TRBD2 may be the D gene (5 bases each). There are 14 residues in the CDR3. In germline, CDR1 is MNHNY, CDR2 SVGAGI (reference sequence). Deletions cut 6 bases from V and 2 bases from J, with 13 bases between.